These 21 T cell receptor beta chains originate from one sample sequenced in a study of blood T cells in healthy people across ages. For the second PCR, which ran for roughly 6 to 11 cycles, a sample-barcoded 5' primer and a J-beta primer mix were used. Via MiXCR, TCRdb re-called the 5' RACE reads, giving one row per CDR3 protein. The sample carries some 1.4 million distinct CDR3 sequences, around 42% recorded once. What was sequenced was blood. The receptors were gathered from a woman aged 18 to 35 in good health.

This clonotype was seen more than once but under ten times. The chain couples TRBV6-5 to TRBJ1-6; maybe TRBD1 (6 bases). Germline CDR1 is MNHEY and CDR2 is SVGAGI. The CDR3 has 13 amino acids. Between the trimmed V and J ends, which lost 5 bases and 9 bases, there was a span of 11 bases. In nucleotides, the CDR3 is TGTGCCAGCAGTAGGGACATCGTTTCACCCCTCCACTTT. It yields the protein CASSRDIVSPLHF.

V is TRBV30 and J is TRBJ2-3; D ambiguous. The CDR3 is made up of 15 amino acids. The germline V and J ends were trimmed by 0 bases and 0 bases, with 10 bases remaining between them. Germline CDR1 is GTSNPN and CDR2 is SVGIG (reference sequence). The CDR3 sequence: CAWSVLVASTDTQYF. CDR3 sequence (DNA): TGTGCCTGGAGTGTCCTTGTGGCTAGCACAGATACGCAGTATTTT.

The CDR3 here is CATSRDVGDSNQPQHF. The CDR3 nucleotides are TGTGCCACCAGCAGAGATGTCGGGGATAGCAATCAGCCCCAGCATTTT. The chain links TRBV15 to TRBJ1-5; D unresolved. V was cut by 0 bases and J by 0 bases, with 9 bases left in between. The CDR3 loop spans 16 amino acids. Germline V gives CDR1 LNHNV, CDR2 YYDKDF (reference sequence). Together with reference TRBV15 and TRBJ1-5, the CDR3 gives the full variable domain: DAMVIQNPRYQVTQFGKPVTLSCSQTLNHNVMYWYQQKSSQAPKLLFHYYDKDFNNEADTPDNFQSRRPNTSFCFLDIRSPGLGDTAMYLCATSRDVGDSNQPQHFGDGTRLSIL.

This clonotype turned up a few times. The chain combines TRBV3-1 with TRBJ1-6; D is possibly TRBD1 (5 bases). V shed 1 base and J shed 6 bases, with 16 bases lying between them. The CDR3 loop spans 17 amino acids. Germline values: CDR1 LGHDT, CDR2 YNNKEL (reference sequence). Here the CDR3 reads CASSQGNQRQFNSPLHF. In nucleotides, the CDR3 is TGTGCCAGCAGCCAAGGGAACCAGAGACAGTTTAATTCACCCCTCCACTTT.

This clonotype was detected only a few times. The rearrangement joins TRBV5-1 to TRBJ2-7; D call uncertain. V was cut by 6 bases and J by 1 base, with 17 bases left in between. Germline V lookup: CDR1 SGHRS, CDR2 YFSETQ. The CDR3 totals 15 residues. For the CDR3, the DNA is TGCGCCAGCATAGGTTCTCCGGGTCCATCCTACGAGCAGTACTTC. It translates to CASIGSPGPSYEQYF.

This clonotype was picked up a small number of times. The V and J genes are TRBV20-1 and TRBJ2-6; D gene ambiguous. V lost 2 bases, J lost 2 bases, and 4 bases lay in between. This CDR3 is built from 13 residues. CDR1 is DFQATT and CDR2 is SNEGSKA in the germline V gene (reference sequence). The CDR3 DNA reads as TGCAGTGCTAGATCGGCTGGGGCCAACGTCCTGACTTTC. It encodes CSARSAGANVLTF.

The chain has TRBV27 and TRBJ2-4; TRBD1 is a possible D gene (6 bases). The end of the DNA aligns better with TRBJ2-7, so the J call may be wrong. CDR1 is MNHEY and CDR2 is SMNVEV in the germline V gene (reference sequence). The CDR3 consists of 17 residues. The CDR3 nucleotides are TGTGCCAGCAGTATGCTCGGGACATGGAGCATTTTGGGCGAGCAGTACTTC. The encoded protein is CASSMLGTWSILGEQYF.

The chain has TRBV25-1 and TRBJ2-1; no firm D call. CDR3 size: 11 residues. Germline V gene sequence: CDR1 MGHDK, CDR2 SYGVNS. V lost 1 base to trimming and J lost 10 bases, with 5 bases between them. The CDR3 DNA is TGTGCCAGCAGTGAATGGTACGAGCAGTTCTTC. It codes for CASSEWYEQFF.

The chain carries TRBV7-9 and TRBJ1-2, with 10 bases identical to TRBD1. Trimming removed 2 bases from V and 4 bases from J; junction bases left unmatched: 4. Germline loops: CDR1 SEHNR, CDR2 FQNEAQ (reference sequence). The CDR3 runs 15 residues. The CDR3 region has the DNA TGTGCCAGCAGCTTATCGACAGGGGGCGTCTATGGCTACACCTTC. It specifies CASSLSTGGVYGYTF.

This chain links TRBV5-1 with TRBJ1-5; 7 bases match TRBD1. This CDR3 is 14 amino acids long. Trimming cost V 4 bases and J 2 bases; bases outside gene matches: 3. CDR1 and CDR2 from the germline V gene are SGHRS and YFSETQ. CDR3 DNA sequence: TGCGCCAGCAGCAAAGACAGGGGCAATCAGCCCCAGCATTTT. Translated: CASSKDRGNQPQHF.

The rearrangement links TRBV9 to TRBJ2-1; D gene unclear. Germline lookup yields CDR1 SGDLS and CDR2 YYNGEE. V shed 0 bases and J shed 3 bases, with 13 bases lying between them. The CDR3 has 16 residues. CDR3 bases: TGTGCCAGCAGCGTAGAAGGGTCCCACGGCTACAATGAGCAGTTCTTC. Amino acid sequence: CASSVEGSHGYNEQFF. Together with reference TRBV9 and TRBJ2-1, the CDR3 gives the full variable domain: DSGVTQTPKHLITATGQRVTLRCSPRSGDLSVYWYQQSLDQGLQFLIQYYNGEERAKGNILERFSAQQFPDLHSELNLSSLELGDSALYFCASSVEGSHGYNEQFFGPGTRLTVL.

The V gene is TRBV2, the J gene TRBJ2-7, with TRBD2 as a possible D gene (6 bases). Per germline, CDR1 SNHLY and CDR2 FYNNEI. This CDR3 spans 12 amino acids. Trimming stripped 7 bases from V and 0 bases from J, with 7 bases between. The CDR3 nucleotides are TGTGCCAGCAACGGGAGCTCCTACGAGCAGTACTTC. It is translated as CASNGSSYEQYF. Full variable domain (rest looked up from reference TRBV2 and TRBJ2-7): EPEVTQTPSHQVTQMGQEVILRCVPISNHLYFYWYRQILGQKVEFLVSFYNNEISEKSEIFDDQFSVERPDGSNFTLKIRSTKLEDSAMYFCASNGSSYEQYFGPGTRLTVT.

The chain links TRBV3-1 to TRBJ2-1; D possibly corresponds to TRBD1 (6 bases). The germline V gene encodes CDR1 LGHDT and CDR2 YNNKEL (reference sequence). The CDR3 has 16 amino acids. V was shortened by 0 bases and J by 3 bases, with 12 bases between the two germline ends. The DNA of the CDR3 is TGTGCCAGCAGCCAAGACAGGCAGGGGCACTACAATGAGCAGTTCTTC. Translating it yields CASSQDRQGHYNEQFF.

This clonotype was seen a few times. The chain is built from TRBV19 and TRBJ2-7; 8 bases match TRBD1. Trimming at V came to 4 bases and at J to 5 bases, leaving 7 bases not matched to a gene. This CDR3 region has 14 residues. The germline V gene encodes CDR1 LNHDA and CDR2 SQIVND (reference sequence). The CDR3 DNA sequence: TGTGCCAGTAGTACCAGATCAGGGGGCCACGAGCAGTACTTC. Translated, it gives CASSTRSGGHEQYF.

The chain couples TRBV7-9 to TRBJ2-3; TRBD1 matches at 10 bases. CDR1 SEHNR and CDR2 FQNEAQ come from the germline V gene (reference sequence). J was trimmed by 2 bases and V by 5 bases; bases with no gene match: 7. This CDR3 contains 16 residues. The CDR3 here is CASSPGTGAPTDTQYF. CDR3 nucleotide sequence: TGTGCCAGCAGCCCGGGGACAGGGGCCCCCACAGATACGCAGTATTTT.

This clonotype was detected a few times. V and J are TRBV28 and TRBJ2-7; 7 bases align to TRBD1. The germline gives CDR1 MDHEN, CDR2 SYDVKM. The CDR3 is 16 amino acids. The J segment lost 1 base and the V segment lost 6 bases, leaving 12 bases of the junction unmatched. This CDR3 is CASSLPRDSNSYEQYF. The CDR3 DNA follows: TGTGCCAGCAGCCTACCCCGGGACAGCAATTCCTACGAGCAGTACTTC.

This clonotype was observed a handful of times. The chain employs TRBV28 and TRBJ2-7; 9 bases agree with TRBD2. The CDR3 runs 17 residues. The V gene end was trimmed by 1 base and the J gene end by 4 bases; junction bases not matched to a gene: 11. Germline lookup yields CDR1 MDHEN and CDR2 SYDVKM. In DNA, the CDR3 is TGTGCCAGCAGTTTATCCGCTTGGGAGCGGGGGGATTACGAGCAGTACTTC. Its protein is CASSLSAWERGDYEQYF. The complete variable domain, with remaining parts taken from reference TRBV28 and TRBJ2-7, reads DVKVTQSSRYLVKRTGEKVFLECVQDMDHENMFWYRQDPGLGLRLIYFSYDVKMKEKGDIPEGYSVSREKKERFSLILESASTNQTSMYLCASSLSAWERGDYEQYFGPGTRLTVT.

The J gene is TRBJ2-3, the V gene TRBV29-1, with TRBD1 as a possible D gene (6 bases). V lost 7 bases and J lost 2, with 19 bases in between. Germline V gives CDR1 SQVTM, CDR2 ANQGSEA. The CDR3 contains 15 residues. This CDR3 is CSAILWQGITDTQYF. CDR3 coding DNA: TGCAGCGCAATACTTTGGCAGGGGATCACAGATACGCAGTATTTT.

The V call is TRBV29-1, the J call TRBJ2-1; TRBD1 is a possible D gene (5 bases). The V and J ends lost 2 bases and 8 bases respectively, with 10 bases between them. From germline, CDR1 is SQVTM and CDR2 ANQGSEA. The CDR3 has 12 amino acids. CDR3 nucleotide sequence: TGCAGCGTTGAACAGGGCATCGATGAGCAGTTCTTC. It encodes CSVEQGIDEQFF.

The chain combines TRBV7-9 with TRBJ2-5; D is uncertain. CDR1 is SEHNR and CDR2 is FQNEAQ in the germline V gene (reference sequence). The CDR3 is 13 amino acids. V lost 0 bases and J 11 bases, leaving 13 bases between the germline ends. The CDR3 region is CASSLASYDEQYF. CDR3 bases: TGTGCCAGCAGCTTAGCCTCCTATGATGAGCAGTACTTC.

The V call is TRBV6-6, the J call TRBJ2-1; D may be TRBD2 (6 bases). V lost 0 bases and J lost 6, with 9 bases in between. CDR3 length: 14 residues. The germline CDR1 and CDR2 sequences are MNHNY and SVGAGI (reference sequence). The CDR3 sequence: CASSYSLGGNEQFF. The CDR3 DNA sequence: TGTGCCAGCAGTTACTCTCTGGGGGGCAATGAGCAGTTCTTC.